The 25 T cell receptor beta chains reported below all come from one sample, sequenced in a study of tumour-infiltrating T cells in Burkitt lymphoma. Repertoires were generated with immunoSEQ multiplex PCR, while TCRdb's copy carries only in-frame clones and drops some. Of about 46,000 clones listed, around a third are singletons. The sequenced material came from tumor tissue. These receptors originate from a human donor with Burkitt lymphoma.

This chain connects TRBV7-3 to TRBJ2-3, with D possibly matching TRBD2 (6 bases). V was clipped by 4 bases and J by 6 bases, with 17 bases between them. The germline V gene encodes CDR1 SGHTA and CDR2 FQGTGA. This CDR3 is built from 15 residues. CDR3 region: CASSSGRGGPDTQYF. CDR3 bases: TGTGCCAGCAGCTCGGGACGGGGAGGCCCCGATACGCAGTATTTT.

The chain recombines TRBV5-4 with TRBJ2-3, with D tentatively TRBD1 (5 bases). Per the germline V gene, CDR1 is SGHNT and CDR2 is YYREEE (reference sequence). The CDR3 runs to 16 residues. Trimming took off 0 bases at V and 0 bases at J, with 11 bases between the two ends. As DNA, the CDR3 is TGTGCCAGCAGCTTGGTGGGCAGGGTAAGCACAGATACGCAGTATTTT. This sequence encodes CASSLVGRVSTDTQYF.

The chain links TRBV30 to TRBJ1-3; D is undetermined. The CDR3 has 13 amino acids. V was trimmed by 3 bases and J by 2 bases, leaving 8 bases between them. CDR1 and CDR2 from the germline V gene are GTSNPN and SVGIG (reference sequence). The DNA for the CDR3 is TGTGCCTGGAGGCAGCCTCCTGGAAACACCATATATTTT. Encoded protein: CAWRQPPGNTIYF. Full variable domain (rest looked up from reference TRBV30 and TRBJ1-3): SQTIHQWPATLVQPVGSPLSLECTVEGTSNPNLYWYRQAAGRGLQLLFYSVGIGQISSEVPQNLSASRPQDRQFILSSKKLLLSDSGFYLCAWRQPPGNTIYFGEGSWLTVV.

The genes are TRBV7-2 and TRBJ1-5; D gene uncertain. The germline V and J ends were trimmed by 8 bases and 3 bases, with 11 bases remaining between them. The germline CDR1 and CDR2 sequences are SGHTA and FQGNSA. This CDR3 region has 13 residues. The CDR3 reads CASGAPLNQPQHF. Written as DNA, the CDR3 is TGTGCCAGCGGAGCCCCACTCAATCAGCCCCAGCATTTT.

The sample holds a few counts of this clone. This chain links TRBV7-2 with TRBJ2-3; 7 bases are shared with TRBD2. Looked up from germline, CDR1 is SGHTA and CDR2 is FQGNSA. The CDR3 consists of 13 residues. The CDR3 DNA reads TGTGCATGCACAAGCGGGGATACAGATACGCAGTATTTT. It is translated as CACTSGDTDTQYF.

The sample holds a few counts of this clone. This chain connects TRBV29-1 to TRBJ1-2, with 8 bases aligning to TRBD1. Germline V gene data show CDR1 as SQVTM and CDR2 as ANQGSEA. The CDR3 extends over 13 amino acids. The V and J ends lost 8 bases and 6 bases, in that order; junction bases with no gene match: 11. In DNA, the CDR3 is TGCAGCCTAACACAGGGGGGAGTGGATGGCTACACCTTC. It specifies CSLTQGGVDGYTF.

The V and J genes are TRBV11-2 and TRBJ2-7, with D perhaps matching TRBD1 (5 bases). The V end was cut by 5 bases, the J end by 4 bases, with 15 bases between. Germline V gives CDR1 SGHAT, CDR2 FQNNGV. The CDR3 is 14 residues long. CDR3 in DNA: TGTGCCAGCAGCCCGCAGCCAGGGTTGTACGAGCAGTACTTC. Translation: CASSPQPGLYEQYF.

This clone has a handful of counts. This chain uses TRBV19 with TRBJ1-2, with no clear D. The CDR3 consists of 15 residues. The germline V and J ends were trimmed by 2 bases and 8 bases, with 18 bases remaining between them. Germline values: CDR1 LNHDA, CDR2 SQIVND (reference sequence). The CDR3 coding sequence is TGTGCCAGTAGTATATCCCACGGCTATCGGACCGGCTACACCTTC. It is translated as CASSISHGYRTGYTF.

The gene calls are TRBV4-1 and TRBJ2-2, with D unresolved. Trimming removed 1 base from V and 2 bases from J, with 2 bases in between. This CDR3 has 13 residues. The germline V gene has CDR1 MGHRA and CDR2 YSYEKL. The CDR3 is CASSQGNTGELFF. The CDR3 DNA is TGCGCCAGCAGCCAAGGTAACACCGGGGAGCTGTTTTTT.

The chain couples TRBV4-1 to TRBJ1-2, with no clear D. Trimming took 0 bases from V and 1 from J, leaving 15 bases between them. There are 17 residues in the CDR3. CDR1 and CDR2 (germline): MGHRA, YSYEKL. The CDR3 is CASSQDPRMADNYGYTF. Written as DNA, the CDR3 is TGCGCCAGCAGCCAAGATCCGCGAATGGCAGATAACTATGGCTACACCTTC.

V usage is TRBV7-9 and J usage is TRBJ2-7; a weak D match, TRBD1 (5 bases). V was trimmed by 5 bases and J by 5 bases, leaving 10 bases between them. The V gene's germline CDR1 is SEHNR and CDR2 FQNEAQ (reference sequence). The length of the CDR3 is 12 residues. The CDR3 region has the DNA TGTGCCAGCAGCCCCGACAGTCACGAGCAGTACTTC. Its protein product is CASSPDSHEQYF.

The rearrangement uses TRBV6-1 and TRBJ1-1, with D unresolved. Trimming shortened V by 2 bases and J by 1 base, and 8 bases separated the two germline ends. The CDR3 runs to 14 residues. Germline loops: CDR1 MNHNS, CDR2 SASEGT. The CDR3 bases are TGTGCCAGCAGTGAACCTGGCAAGAACACTGAAGCTTTCTTT. Translated, it gives CASSEPGKNTEAFF.

The chain joins TRBV6-5 to TRBJ2-1, with 8 bases identical to TRBD1. The ends lost 2 bases at V and 7 bases at J; junction bases unmatched: 7. The CDR3 spans 15 residues. Germline assignment: CDR1 MNHEY and CDR2 SVGAGI. The CDR3 DNA is TGTGCCAGCAGTTACCGGACAGGGCTGGGAAATGAGCAGTTCTTC. Translation gives CASSYRTGLGNEQFF.

V gene TRBV4-3 combines with J gene TRBJ2-3; D is unresolved. V was pared by 1 base and J by 7 bases, with 9 bases between. In germline, CDR1 is LGHNA, CDR2 YSLEER. This CDR3 has 13 amino acids. The CDR3 is CASSQVLGNTQYF. CDR3 coding DNA: TGCGCCAGCAGCCAAGTACTTGGAAATACGCAGTATTTT.

The V call is TRBV4-3, the J call TRBJ1-5; D gene unclear. The CDR3 is 13 amino acids. CDR1 and CDR2 from the germline V gene are LGHNA and YSLEER. The V end lost 3 bases, the J end lost 7 bases, and 10 bases lay between the germline ends. Written as DNA, the CDR3 is TGCGCCAGCAGCCATAACACCGAGCAGCCCCAGCATTTT. Amino acid sequence: CASSHNTEQPQHF.

This clone has only one observation. The chain carries TRBV27 and TRBJ2-7, with D possibly TRBD1 on 5 matching bases. Between the trimmed V and J ends, which lost 7 bases and 0 bases, there was a span of 13 bases. The germline V gene has CDR1 MNHEY and CDR2 SMNVEV (reference sequence). CDR3 length: 14 amino acids. The chain's CDR3 is CASKERGFSYEQYF. The CDR3 DNA follows: TGTGCCAGCAAAGAAAGGGGTTTCTCCTACGAGCAGTACTTC.

The chain links TRBV9 to TRBJ1-1; 9 positions match TRBD1. CDR1 SGDLS and CDR2 YYNGEE come from the germline V gene. This CDR3 contains 14 residues. V shed 1 base, J shed 7 bases, and the junction held 5 bases outside the gene matches. In DNA form, the CDR3 reads TGTGCCAGCAGCGTATTGACAGGGGGGAATGAAGCTTTCTTT. Its translation is CASSVLTGGNEAFF.

The CDR3 sequence is CAISGVDTPQETQYF. CDR3 DNA: TGTGCCATCAGTGGGGTCGACACTCCCCAAGAGACCCAGTACTTC. The rearrangement joins TRBV10-3 to TRBJ2-5, with D unresolved. Deletions cut 4 bases from V and 1 base from J, with 13 bases between. The V gene's germline CDR1 is ENHRY and CDR2 SYGVKD. The length of the CDR3 is 15 residues.

The sample holds one count of this clone. The CDR3 nucleotides read TGTGCCAGCAGTGGATACCTGGGGTTGGGGGCCAAAAACATTCAGTACTTC. As protein: CASSGYLGLGAKNIQYF. The rearrangement links TRBV2 to TRBJ2-4; D unresolved. V was shortened by 4 bases and J by 1 base, with 17 bases between the two germline ends. The CDR3 has 17 amino acids. The germline V gene encodes CDR1 SNHLY and CDR2 FYNNEI.

This clone appeared a few times. This chain links TRBV20-1 with TRBJ2-5; D uncertain. The CDR3 consists of 11 residues. Looked up from germline, CDR1 is DFQATT and CDR2 is SNEGSKA (reference sequence). The V and J ends lost 6 bases and 5 bases respectively, with 10 bases between them. CDR3 sequence (DNA): TGCAGTGCCCCATATGTGGAGACCCAGTACTTC. Protein product: CSAPYVETQYF.

This clone has a handful of counts. The genes are TRBV6-1 and TRBJ1-2; D remains unclear. Germline-derived CDR1 and CDR2 are MNHNS and SASEGT. The CDR3 loop spans 15 amino acids. V was pared by 7 bases and J by 0 bases, with 15 bases between. The CDR3 DNA follows: TGTGCCAGCATCACCGGGCCGGTTTCTAACTATGGCTACACCTTC. Protein: CASITGPVSNYGYTF.

The chain has TRBV4-3 and TRBJ2-3, with 9 bases identical to TRBD1. Germline CDR1 reads LGHNA; CDR2 reads YSLEER. Unmatched junction bases numbered 9, after V lost 1 base and J lost 4 bases. CDR3 length: 17 residues. As DNA, the CDR3 is TGCGCCAGCAGCCAAGCTCCCCCGGGACAGGGCGCAGATACGCAGTATTTT. The encoded protein is CASSQAPPGQGADTQYF.

This clone was seen a handful of times. The chain uses TRBV5-1 and TRBJ1-1; D is possibly TRBD1 (6 bases). Trimming took 3 bases from V and 1 from J, leaving 10 bases between them. From germline, CDR1 is SGHRS and CDR2 YFSETQ. The CDR3 covers 14 residues. The DNA of the CDR3 is TGCGCCAGCAGCTCCGGACAGCCGAACACTGAAGCTTTCTTT. The encoded protein is CASSSGQPNTEAFF. The full variable domain, rest sourced from reference TRBV5-1 and TRBJ1-1, is KAGVTQTPRYLIKTRGQQVTLSCSPISGHRSVSWYQQTPGQGLQFLFEYFSETQRNKGNFPGRFSGRQFSNSRSEMNVSTLELGDSALYLCASSSGQPNTEAFFGQGTRLTVV.

The table lists this clone with a count of one. The chain is built from TRBV9 and TRBJ2-3; 13 positions agree with TRBD2. V shed 0 bases, J shed 1 base, and the junction held 5 bases outside the gene matches. CDR1 SGDLS and CDR2 YYNGEE come from the germline V gene. CDR3 size: 18 residues. CDR3: CASSVGLAGGGGTDTQYF. The CDR3 DNA is TGTGCCAGCAGCGTAGGACTAGCGGGGGGAGGAGGCACAGATACGCAGTATTTT.

The chain's CDR3 is CASSYAAGGRGSPLHF. For the CDR3, the DNA is TGTGCCAGCAGTTACGCCGCGGGCGGGAGGGGTTCACCCCTCCACTTT. The V and J genes are TRBV6-5 and TRBJ1-6, with D perhaps matching TRBD1 (5 bases). Trimming took 2 bases from V and 9 from J, leaving 17 bases between them. Germline V lookup: CDR1 MNHEY, CDR2 SVGAGI. The CDR3 has 16 residues.